The next 8 T cell receptor beta chains were all read from a single sample in a study of blood T cell repertoires in COVID-19. Libraries were prepared by immunoSEQ multiplex PCR; TCRdb keeps only in-frame clonotypes and omits some of them. Here the sample spans tens of thousands of clones, 80% to 90% being singletons. The specimen was peripheral blood. Receptors were obtained from a human donor with active COVID-19. The donor label of this sample is uncertain.

The chain has TRBV25-1 and TRBJ2-2; TRBD1 matches at 8 bases. The germline V gene has CDR1 MGHDK and CDR2 SYGVNS. The CDR3 loop spans 14 amino acids. The V segment lost 2 bases and the J segment 9 bases; nucleotides outside the gene matches: 5. CDR3 protein: CASSEQGAFRELFF. The CDR3 coding sequence is TGTGCCAGCAGTGAACAGGGGGCATTCCGGGAGCTGTTTTTT.

The chain recombines TRBV7-2 with TRBJ2-4; TRBD2 aligns across 11 bases. Unmatched junction bases numbered 4, after V lost 5 bases and J lost 7 bases. The germline V gene has CDR1 SGHTA and CDR2 FQGNSA. The CDR3 has 14 amino acids. The CDR3 coding sequence is TGTGCCAGCAGCCGGGGACTAGCGGAGAACATTCAGTACTTC. It specifies CASSRGLAENIQYF.

The chain recombines TRBV9 with TRBJ2-5; D gene unclear. Germline assignment: CDR1 SGDLS and CDR2 YYNGEE. Trimming took 0 bases from V and 1 from J, leaving 7 bases between them. The CDR3 length is 14 residues. In DNA form, the CDR3 reads TGTGCCAGCAGCGTAGGCCAGGTCCAAGAGACCCAGTACTTC. Translation: CASSVGQVQETQYF. The full variable domain, in which reference TRBV9 and TRBJ2-5 provide the parts outside the CDR3, is DSGVTQTPKHLITATGQRVTLRCSPRSGDLSVYWYQQSLDQGLQFLIQYYNGEERAKGNILERFSAQQFPDLHSELNLSSLELGDSALYFCASSVGQVQETQYFGPGTRLLVL.

V gene TRBV12-5 combines with J gene TRBJ1-2; 10 positions agree with TRBD1. The CDR3 has 16 amino acids. Looked up from germline, CDR1 is LGHNT and CDR2 is FRNRAP. V shed 0 bases and J 7 bases; nucleotides not matched to a gene: 8. CDR3: CASGLVDRGRGGGYTF. The CDR3 DNA reads as TGTGCTAGTGGTTTGGTCGACAGGGGGCGCGGTGGTGGCTACACCTTC.

The DNA of the CDR3 is TGTGCCAGCAACGGGGGGTTTAACTATGGCTACACCTTC. This encodes CASNGGFNYGYTF. The chain carries TRBV28 and TRBJ1-2; D is perhaps TRBD1 (5 bases). CDR1 and CDR2 from the germline V gene are MDHEN and SYDVKM. This CDR3 region has 13 residues. Trimming took 7 bases from V and 1 from J, leaving 10 bases between them.

The chain joins TRBV3-1 (or the pseudogene TRBV3-2) to TRBJ2-1; D unclear. The CDR3 runs 14 residues. Germline CDR1 is LGHDT and CDR2 is YNNKEL (reference sequence). Trimming took 5 bases from V and 1 from J, leaving 9 bases between them. The CDR3 DNA is TGTGCCAGCAGCGAAGGCGGTTCCTACAATGAGCAGTTCTTC. Translated, it gives CASSEGGSYNEQFF.

The CDR3 DNA reads TGTGCCATCAGATATAATCACAGGGGGGATACTGAAGCTTTCTTT. This translates into CAIRYNHRGDTEAFF. This rearrangement joins TRBV10-3 to TRBJ1-1; 8 nucleotides line up with TRBD1. The CDR3 has 15 residues. The J segment lost 5 bases and the V segment lost 6 bases, leaving 11 bases of the junction unmatched. Germline V gives CDR1 ENHRY, CDR2 SYGVKD.

The V gene is TRBV4-1, the J gene TRBJ2-7, with D possibly being TRBD2 (6 bases). The germline CDR1 and CDR2 sequences are MGHRA and YSYEKL. The CDR3 totals 16 residues. V lost 4 bases to trimming and J lost 4 bases, with 20 bases between them. In nucleotides, the CDR3 is TGCGCCAGCAGCCTCCCTTCCGGGAGCCTTTTTTACGAGCAGTACTTC. Protein product: CASSLPSGSLFYEQYF.